This passage covers 29 T cell receptor beta chains from one sample sequenced in a study of shared clonotypes between healthy human individuals. Sequenced by immunoSEQ multiplex PCR; TCRdb stores in-frame clones only, minus some. The top ten hold 0.36% of the sample, which has roughly 2,500,000 clones, roughly 93% seen once. Material for sequencing was naive CD4+ T cells from PBMCs. Subset described: CD45RA+ positively selected. These receptors were collected from a man between 18 and 35 years old in good health. Some clones in this sample may be carry-over from other donors' samples.

The chain links TRBV2 to TRBJ1-2; 8 bases agree with TRBD1. This CDR3 has 15 amino acids. Trimming at V came to 4 bases and at J to 7 bases, leaving 11 bases not matched to a gene. CDR1 is SNHLY, CDR2 FYNNEI, per germline. CDR3 in amino acids: CASSGWTGFTVGYTF. The CDR3, as DNA: TGTGCCAGCAGTGGATGGACAGGGTTTACGGTTGGCTACACCTTC.

The chain is built from TRBV28 and TRBJ1-4, with TRBD1 matching over 7 bases. Germline V gives CDR1 MDHEN, CDR2 SYDVKM. CDR3 length: 14 amino acids. J lost 14 bases, V lost 7 bases, and 16 bases had no gene match. The CDR3: CASKLEGAAGGLFF. CDR3 DNA: TGTGCCAGCAAACTAGAGGGGGCCGCCGGAGGGCTGTTTTTT.

This chain uses TRBV28 with TRBJ1-2, with D uncertain. The CDR3 loop spans 13 amino acids. Germline V lookup: CDR1 MDHEN, CDR2 SYDVKM. The ends were cut back, 6 bases at V and 4 bases at J, with 12 bases in the middle. The CDR3 is CASRTPKTYGYTF. CDR3 DNA sequence: TGTGCCAGCAGAACGCCGAAAACCTATGGCTACACCTTC.

This clone was detected only once. This sequence joins TRBV6-5 and TRBJ2-1, with D maybe TRBD2 (6 bases). V lost 9 bases and J lost 4, with 13 bases in between. The CDR3 extends over 13 amino acids. Germline CDR1 reads MNHEY; CDR2 reads SVGAGI. The CDR3 loop reads CASSPEGYNEQFF. The CDR3 nucleotides are TGTGCCAGTTCCCCGGAGGGATACAATGAGCAGTTCTTC.

This chain connects TRBV7-7 to TRBJ2-1, with D uncertain. Trimming took off 6 bases at V and 4 bases at J, with 10 bases between the two ends. Germline V gene lookup returns CDR1 SSHAT and CDR2 FNYEAQ (reference sequence). The CDR3 sequence is 13 residues long. CDR3 DNA sequence: TGTGCCAGCAGTCAGGACGGTTACAATGAGCAGTTCTTC. Protein product: CASSQDGYNEQFF.

This clone has a handful of counts. The rearrangement links TRBV14 to TRBJ1-1; 7 bases line up with TRBD1. Germline V gene lookup returns CDR1 SGHDN and CDR2 FVKESK. V trimming: 4 bases; J trimming: 1 base; junction bases outside the gene matches: 3. The CDR3 covers 14 residues. DNA of the CDR3: TGTGCCAGCAGCCTATACAGGGGGAACACTGAAGCTTTCTTT. Its translation: CASSLYRGNTEAFF.

CDR3: CASSGNRGQEKLFF. In DNA form, the CDR3 reads TGTGCCAGTAGTGGGAACAGGGGGCAAGAAAAACTGTTTTTT. The chain carries TRBV19 and TRBJ1-4; 9 positions match TRBD1. The V gene end was trimmed by 5 bases and the J gene end by 8 bases; junction bases not matched to a gene: 6. CDR3 size: 14 residues. The germline CDR1 and CDR2 sequences are LNHDA and SQIVND (reference sequence).

This sequence joins TRBV29-1 and TRBJ2-4; D not certain. Looked up from germline, CDR1 is SQVTM and CDR2 is ANQGSEA. This CDR3 comprises 13 residues. V dropped 4 bases and J dropped 0 bases, with 7 bases sitting between them. The CDR3 loop is CSVVIQAKNIQYF. CDR3 in DNA: TGCAGCGTTGTGATCCAAGCCAAAAACATTCAGTACTTC.

This chain uses TRBV5-1 with TRBJ1-4; D possibly corresponds to TRBD1 (5 bases). Germline CDR1 is SGHRS and CDR2 is YFSETQ. Trimming pared 4 bases from V and 5 bases from J, leaving 15 bases between. CDR3 size: 15 residues. This CDR3 is CASSPPGQGNEKLFF. The CDR3 DNA reads as TGCGCCAGCAGCCCGCCTGGGCAGGGCAATGAAAAACTGTTTTTT.

The chain couples TRBV2 to TRBJ2-5; D tentatively reads TRBD1 or TRBD2 (5 bases each). V lost 3 bases and J lost 1, with 12 bases in between. The CDR3 totals 15 residues. Per the germline V gene, CDR1 is SNHLY and CDR2 is FYNNEI. The CDR3 here is CASSDDRGGQETQYF. For the CDR3, the DNA is TGTGCCAGCAGTGATGACCGTGGGGGCCAAGAGACCCAGTACTTC.

The V and J genes are TRBV2 and TRBJ1-5, with a possible D match to TRBD1 (6 bases). Trimming took off 3 bases at V and 5 bases at J, with 11 bases between the two ends. The germline CDR1 and CDR2 sequences are SNHLY and FYNNEI. The CDR3 spans 14 residues. CDR3 sequence reads: CASSETTGYQPQHF. CDR3 DNA: TGTGCCAGCAGTGAGACTACAGGGTATCAGCCCCAGCATTTT.

The chain has TRBV7-9 and TRBJ2-3; no clear D gene. V dropped 8 bases and J dropped 3 bases, with 9 bases sitting between them. CDR3 length: 12 residues. The germline V gene encodes CDR1 SEHNR and CDR2 FQNEAQ (reference sequence). The DNA for the CDR3 is TGTGCCAGCGCCCCAGAGACAGATACGCAGTATTTT. Its translation is CASAPETDTQYF.

Note on this clone: The sample carries other DNA sequences with the same CDR3. The V gene is TRBV13, the J gene TRBJ1-3; D is undetermined. Germline V gene data show CDR1 as PRHDT and CDR2 as FYEKMQ (reference sequence). This CDR3 is 15 amino acids long. V was clipped by 5 bases and J by 0 bases, with 11 bases between them. The CDR3 DNA reads as TGTGCCAGCAGCCCACTAGGATCCTCTGGAAACACCATATATTTT. Translation gives CASSPLGSSGNTIYF.

This chain links TRBV4-1 with TRBJ2-4, with 7 bases lining up with TRBD1. The CDR3 totals 18 residues. Trimming at V came to 3 bases and at J to 2 bases, leaving 13 bases not matched to a gene. Germline V lookup: CDR1 MGHRA, CDR2 YSYEKL. This CDR3 reads CASSQGRQGSISKNIQYF. The CDR3 nucleotides are TGCGCCAGCAGCCAGGGTAGACAGGGCTCAATCTCCAAAAACATTCAGTACTTC.

The J gene is TRBJ1-2, the V gene TRBV29-1; D remains unclear. V lost 3 bases, J lost 4 bases, and 6 bases lay in between. This CDR3 region has 11 residues. Germline V gene lookup returns CDR1 SQVTM and CDR2 ANQGSEA. CDR3 sequence: CSVDSGYGYTF. For the CDR3, the DNA is TGCAGCGTTGATTCGGGCTATGGCTACACCTTC.

J is TRBJ2-5 and V is TRBV6-1; D is unclear. V was cut by 7 bases and J by 5 bases, with 14 bases left in between. Germline CDR1 MNHNS, CDR2 SASEGT. There are 13 residues in the CDR3. The CDR3 bases are TGTGCCAGCACCATGGCGGCCTGGGAGACCCAGTACTTC. Translating it yields CASTMAAWETQYF.

This rearrangement joins TRBV6-1 to TRBJ1-5, with D perhaps matching TRBD1 (6 bases). CDR1 is MNHNS, CDR2 SASEGT, per germline. V was clipped by 0 bases and J by 7 bases, with 19 bases between them. The CDR3 runs 17 residues. This CDR3 is CASSEALRGSQGQPQHF. The CDR3 coding sequence is TGTGCCAGCAGTGAAGCGCTTCGGGGATCTCAGGGGCAGCCCCAGCATTTT.

As regards this clone: This sample includes further DNA sequences coding for the same CDR3. This chain links TRBV28 with TRBJ1-5; D is unresolved. The germline gives CDR1 MDHEN, CDR2 SYDVKM. There are 12 residues in the CDR3. Trimming removed 2 bases at V and 7 bases at J, with 6 bases between. CDR3 coding DNA: TGTGCCAGCAGTTTAGCGGGGCAGCCCCAGCATTTT. As protein: CASSLAGQPQHF. Using reference TRBV28 and TRBJ1-5 for the parts outside the CDR3, the full variable domain is DVKVTQSSRYLVKRTGEKVFLECVQDMDHENMFWYRQDPGLGLRLIYFSYDVKMKEKGDIPEGYSVSREKKERFSLILESASTNQTSMYLCASSLAGQPQHFGDGTRLSIL.

The chain recombines TRBV28 with TRBJ2-1, with 7 positions matching TRBD1. The CDR3 is 16 amino acids. Germline CDR1 and CDR2: MDHEN and SYDVKM. V was clipped by 2 bases and J by 3 bases; unmatched bases: 7. The CDR3 DNA reads TGTGCCAGCAGTTTAGGGGCAGGGGGTTTCTACAATGAGCAGTTCTTC. Translation: CASSLGAGGFYNEQFF.

Regarding this clone: Other DNA sequences from this sample encode an identical CDR3 as well. The gene calls are TRBV15 and TRBJ2-5, with no clear D. Per germline, CDR1 LNHNV and CDR2 YYDKDF (reference sequence). The CDR3 covers 11 residues. The V and J ends lost 3 bases and 5 bases respectively, with 4 bases between them. The CDR3 coding sequence is TGTGCCACCAGCAGGGGTGAGACCCAGTACTTC. It specifies CATSRGETQYF.

The CDR3 coding sequence is TGCGCCAGCAGCTTGGACCGACAGGGAATAGGAAAACTGTTTTTT. Its protein product is CASSLDRQGIGKLFF. The chain combines TRBV5-1 with TRBJ1-4, with 7 bases matching TRBD1. V dropped 0 bases and J dropped 10; count of bases not matched to a gene: 9. CDR1 is SGHRS, CDR2 YFSETQ, per germline. This CDR3 contains 15 residues.

The chain links TRBV27 to TRBJ2-5; possible D gene TRBD2, 5 bases. This CDR3 has 14 residues. Trimming took off 5 bases at V and 1 base at J, with 11 bases between the two ends. In germline, CDR1 is MNHEY, CDR2 SMNVEV (reference sequence). CDR3 sequence (DNA): TGTGCCAGCAGTATGAGCCGGGGCCAAGAGACCCAGTACTTC. As protein: CASSMSRGQETQYF.

This clone has just a few counts. This sequence joins TRBV18 and TRBJ1-1; D possibly corresponds to TRBD1 (6 bases). Deletions cut 8 bases from V and 0 bases from J, with 13 bases between. In germline, CDR1 is KGHSH, CDR2 LQKENI. The CDR3 runs to 14 residues. CDR3 amino acids: CASTTGLMNTEAFF. The CDR3 region has the DNA TGTGCCAGCACCACAGGGCTCATGAACACTGAAGCTTTCTTT.

The chain links TRBV6-5 to TRBJ2-7; 8 bases align to TRBD1. CDR1 and CDR2 (germline): MNHEY, SVGAGI. This CDR3 comprises 14 residues. V gave up 6 bases and J gave up 3 bases; unmatched junction bases: 7. The CDR3 DNA sequence: TGTGCCAGCAGCCAGGACAGGGAGCTCTACGAGCAGTACTTC. Translation: CASSQDRELYEQYF.

V usage is TRBV5-4 and J usage is TRBJ1-3, with D uncertain. This CDR3 is 13 amino acids long. Trimming stripped 1 base from V and 0 bases from J, with 2 bases between. Germline values: CDR1 SGHNT, CDR2 YYREEE (reference sequence). The CDR3 sequence is CASSLNSGNTIYF. CDR3 DNA sequence: TGTGCCAGCAGCTTGAACTCTGGAAACACCATATATTTT.

The rearrangement links TRBV28 to TRBJ2-2, with D unclear. The CDR3 runs 15 residues. Trimming removed 10 bases at V and 0 bases at J, with 15 bases between. Germline CDR1 is MDHEN and CDR2 is SYDVKM. Written as DNA, the CDR3 is TGTGCCACCACAGAATACACTGCGAACACCGGGGAGCTGTTTTTT. Translation: CATTEYTANTGELFF.

Only one count was recorded for this clone. The chain links TRBV5-5 to TRBJ2-3; tentative D call: TRBD1 (6 bases). Trimming cost V 3 bases and J 2 bases, with 13 bases left between them. Per the germline V gene, CDR1 is SGHKS and CDR2 is YYEKEE (reference sequence). The CDR3 loop spans 15 amino acids. The CDR3 DNA reads TGTGCCAGCAGCTCCGGACAGCTTCTCACAGATACGCAGTATTTT. Translating gives CASSSGQLLTDTQYF.

This clone appeared a single time. The chain combines TRBV2 with TRBJ2-5; 11 nucleotides align to TRBD2. Trimming cost V 4 bases and J 5 bases; bases outside gene matches: 6. Germline V gene data show CDR1 as SNHLY and CDR2 as FYNNEI. There are 15 residues in the CDR3. The chain's CDR3 is CASSATSGTEETQYF. Here the CDR3 DNA reads TGTGCCAGCAGTGCGACTAGCGGGACTGAGGAGACCCAGTACTTC.

The J gene is TRBJ2-7, the V gene TRBV9; 8 nucleotides match TRBD2. Losses at the gene ends were 4 bases for V and 7 bases for J; bases not matched to a gene: 13. Looked up from germline, CDR1 is SGDLS and CDR2 is YYNGEE. The CDR3 has 15 amino acids. The CDR3 loop reads CASSSRPGLGGEQYF. The CDR3 nucleotides are TGTGCCAGCAGCTCAAGACCGGGACTAGGAGGGGAGCAGTACTTC.